This T cell receptor beta chain stems from a study of T-cell reconstitution after alpha-beta-depleted transplantation in children. Whole-study findings and limits: Recipient T cells and thymic progenitors that survived were the source of the high TCRbeta diversity seen at day 60 in some patients.

V lost 0 bases and J lost 5; bases outside the gene matches: 5. Germline CDR1 MGHRA, CDR2 YSYEKL. The CDR3 is 15 residues long. Molecular barcoding with unique molecular identifiers was used for the TCRbeta library. From the PCR reads, TCRdb called clonotypes with MiXCR, one entry per CDR3 protein. The sample has approximately 89,000 distinct CDR3 sequences, about a sixth seen once. This clonotype was counted between two and nine times. Its matching antigen is unknown. This specimen was PBMCs, mostly from graft donor cells, taken 180 days after TCRalphabeta/CD19-depleted stem cell transplant. V is TRBV4-1 and J is TRBJ2-5, with 8 bases that match TRBD2. This sequence originates from a male patient under 10 years old who had a stem cell transplant for acute lymphoblastic leukemia, so the T cells may come from the graft donor. CDR3 nucleotide sequence: TGCGCCAGCAGCCAAGATCCTGCTAGCGGGGAGACCCAGTACTTC. Translating gives CASSQDPASGETQYF.